Following are 30 T cell receptor beta chains from one sample sequenced in a study of regulatory T cells in long-lasting Graves disease. Building of the TCR beta libraries involved iRepertoire HTBI primers and Arm-PCR of CDR3 regions. TCRdb ran MiXCR on the multiplex PCR reads and lists one entry per CDR3 protein. The sample shows 400,000 to 500,000 distinct CDR3 sequences, about 20% of them seen only once. Specified time point: persistent/refractory GD, antithyroid drugs over 5 years with positive TRAb. PBMCs were the source of the RNA used for TCR sequencing. The sample in question was peripheral blood mononuclear cells (PBMCs), obtained when the disease was refractory, from a patient treated with antithyroid drugs. Source of these receptors: a female donor with Graves disease.

In its sample, this clonotype was seen many times. V and J are TRBV2 and TRBJ1-5; tentative D call: TRBD1 (5 bases). Germline V CDR1 and CDR2: SNHLY, FYNNEI. The CDR3 is 13 amino acids. The V and J ends lost 7 bases and 3 bases respectively, with 10 bases between them. The CDR3 here is CASKEDTNQPQHF. CDR3 nucleotides: TGTGCCAGCAAGGAGGACACCAATCAGCCCCAGCATTTT. The complete variable domain, with remaining parts taken from reference TRBV2 and TRBJ1-5, reads EPEVTQTPSHQVTQMGQEVILRCVPISNHLYFYWYRQILGQKVEFLVSFYNNEISEKSEIFDDQFSVERPDGSNFTLKIRSTKLEDSAMYFCASKEDTNQPQHFGDGTRLSIL.

V is TRBV13 and J is TRBJ1-1, with 8 bases that match TRBD1. Trimming at V came to 5 bases and at J to 1 base, leaving 12 bases not matched to a gene. CDR1 is PRHDT and CDR2 is FYEKMQ in the germline V gene (reference sequence). CDR3 length equals 17 residues. CDR3 region: CASSVGPLGQGNTEAFF. The CDR3 coding sequence is TGTGCCAGCAGCGTTGGGCCCCTCGGACAGGGGAACACTGAAGCTTTCTTT.

The chain uses TRBV19 and TRBJ1-1; possibly TRBD1 for D (6 bases). There are 14 residues in the CDR3. The V and J ends lost 7 bases and 0 bases respectively, with 12 bases between them. The germline V gene has CDR1 LNHDA and CDR2 SQIVND (reference sequence). CDR3 DNA: TGTGCCAGTACCCTGACAGGAATGAACACTGAAGCTTTCTTT. Protein: CASTLTGMNTEAFF.

V usage is TRBV5-1 and J usage is TRBJ2-5; TRBD1 or TRBD2 may be the D gene (5 bases each). CDR3 length: 15 residues. With 4 bases removed from V and 5 bases from J, the gap between germline ends came to 18 bases. Germline V CDR1 and CDR2: SGHRS, YFSETQ. The CDR3 sequence: CASSVGPEAGETQYF. CDR3 in DNA: TGCGCCAGCAGCGTGGGACCCGAAGCTGGCGAGACCCAGTACTTC.

This clonotype was detected many times. The V gene is TRBV19, the J gene TRBJ1-1, with D tentatively TRBD1 (6 bases). Germline V gene lookup returns CDR1 LNHDA and CDR2 SQIVND (reference sequence). Trimming left V 3 bases short and J 0 bases short, with 8 bases between. The CDR3 consists of 14 residues. CDR3 DNA sequence: TGTGCCAGTAGTATTGGACAGATGAACACTGAAGCTTTCTTT. This sequence encodes CASSIGQMNTEAFF.

Remarks on this clonotype: With a much larger clone just one base away, this may be a read error. V and J are TRBV3-1 and TRBJ1-2; no definite D call. Germline CDR1 and CDR2: LGHDT and YNNKEL (reference sequence). The CDR3 runs to 15 residues. The CDR3 DNA follows: TGTGCCAGCAACCAAGGGCGGCGGGCAGTCTATGGCTACACCTTC. This translates into CASNQGRRAVYGYTF.

V and J are TRBV20-1 and TRBJ1-1, with D unclear. CDR1 is DFQATT, CDR2 SNEGSKA, per germline (reference sequence). V was shortened by 2 bases and J by 1 base, with 14 bases between the two germline ends. The CDR3 length is 15 residues. CDR3 coding DNA: TGCAGTGCTAGAACAGTAGGTCCCCCGAACACTGAAGCTTTCTTT. The encoded protein is CSARTVGPPNTEAFF.

J is TRBJ1-5 and V is TRBV12-3 or TRBV12-4; D not resolved. The CDR3 loop spans 15 amino acids. Trimming took off 3 bases at V and 7 bases at J, with 16 bases between the two ends. CDR3 residues: CASSLGGSRRQPQHF. The CDR3 coding sequence is TGTGCCAGCAGTTTGGGCGGTTCCCGTCGGCAGCCCCAGCATTTT.

As concerns this clonotype: The junction does not match germline at one end; this may be a read error. This rearrangement joins TRBV18 to TRBJ1-1, with D tentatively TRBD1 (5 bases). CDR1 and CDR2 from the germline V gene are KGHSH and LQKENI. This CDR3 is 14 amino acids long. CDR3 residues: CASSPDWGVTEASF. The CDR3 DNA is TGTGCCAGCTCACCGGACTGGGGGGTCACTGAAGCTTCCTTT. The full variable domain, in which reference TRBV18 and TRBJ1-1 provide the parts outside the CDR3, is NAGVMQNPRHLVRRRGQEARLRCSPMKGHSHVYWYRQLPEEGLKFMVYLQKENIIDESGMPKERFSAEFPKEGPSILRIQQVVRGDSAAYFCASSPDWGVTEASFGQGTRLTVV.

The genes are TRBV3-1 and TRBJ2-1; D remains ambiguous. Germline V gene lookup returns CDR1 LGHDT and CDR2 YNNKEL (reference sequence). V dropped 4 bases and J dropped 7 bases, with 14 bases sitting between them. This CDR3 comprises 14 residues. The CDR3 bases are TGTGCCAGCAGCCCGGTTAGGTTCGTGAATGAGCAGTTCTTC. The encoded protein is CASSPVRFVNEQFF.

This chain joins TRBV29-1 and TRBJ2-7, with 10 bases aligning to TRBD2. This CDR3 has 18 amino acids. J lost 5 bases, V lost 4 bases, and 20 bases had no gene match. Germline V gene data show CDR1 as SQVTM and CDR2 as ANQGSEA. In nucleotides, the CDR3 is TGCAGCGTTGTTGTCCCGACCCAAAGCGGGAGGGCCTTGGACGAGCAGTACTTC. The encoded protein is CSVVVPTQSGRALDEQYF.

Of note for this clonotype: The junction differs from germline at one of its ends, possibly a read error. The chain links TRBV7-9 to TRBJ2-5; D could derive from TRBD1 or TRBD2 (5 bases each). The germline V gene has CDR1 SEHNR and CDR2 FQNEAQ (reference sequence). The CDR3 loop spans 15 amino acids. The DNA of the CDR3 is TGTGCCAGCAGCCCGCGGGCTTTGGCGGCCGGGACCCGGTACTTC. Protein: CASSPRALAAGTRYF.

The rearrangement uses TRBV7-9 and TRBJ2-1; 7 nucleotides match TRBD2. The CDR3 length is 13 residues. V shed 3 bases and J 9 bases; nucleotides not matched to a gene: 5. Germline assignment: CDR1 SEHNR and CDR2 FQNEAQ (reference sequence). CDR3 bases: TGTGCCAGCAGCTTTCAAGGGGAGGGTGAGCAGTTCTTC. It is translated as CASSFQGEGEQFF. Together with reference TRBV7-9 and TRBJ2-1, the CDR3 gives the full variable domain: DTGVSQNPRHKITKRGQNVTFRCDPISEHNRLYWYRQTLGQGPEFLTYFQNEAQLEKSRLLSDRFSAERPKGSFSTLEIQRTEQGDSAMYLCASSFQGEGEQFFGPGTRLTVL.

As for this clonotype: A much larger clone sits a single nucleotide away, making a read error possible. The CDR3 region has the DNA TGTGCCAGCAGTTTATTTCAAAGCGGGAGGAACACCGGGGGGCTGTTTTTT. Its translation is CASSLFQSGRNTGGLFF. The chain recombines TRBV28 with TRBJ2-2, with 9 bases lining up with TRBD2. CDR3 length: 17 residues. CDR1 MDHEN and CDR2 SYDVKM come from the germline V gene.

V is TRBV10-3 and J is TRBJ2-4, with TRBD2 matching 8 bases. The germline V gene encodes CDR1 ENHRY and CDR2 SYGVKD. The CDR3 has 16 amino acids. Trimming at V came to 3 bases and at J to 5 bases, leaving 9 bases not matched to a gene. CDR3 sequence: CAISDPLREGENIQYF. The DNA for the CDR3 is TGTGCCATCAGTGACCCTCTACGGGAGGGCGAAAACATTCAGTACTTC.

This chain connects TRBV14 to TRBJ2-5; TRBD1 matches 7 bases. Germline lookup yields CDR1 SGHDN and CDR2 FVKESK. V lost 1 base, J lost 5 bases, and 7 bases stayed unmatched. The CDR3 is made up of 15 amino acids. CDR3 region: CASSQVRGRSETQYF. The CDR3 DNA reads TGTGCCAGCAGCCAAGTGAGGGGGCGGTCGGAGACCCAGTACTTC.

The CDR3 reads CSVAPGTGELFF. The CDR3 DNA sequence: TGCAGCGTTGCCCCGGGTACCGGGGAGCTGTTTTTT. This chain links TRBV29-1 with TRBJ2-2; no clear D gene. The CDR3 is 12 amino acids. Germline V gene lookup returns CDR1 SQVTM and CDR2 ANQGSEA. The V end lost 4 bases, the J end lost 5 bases, and 8 bases lay between the germline ends.

Regarding this clonotype: This may stem from a read error, because a much larger clone lies one nucleotide away. The rearrangement uses TRBV5-1 and TRBJ2-5; the match to TRBD2 covers 7 bases. Unmatched junction bases numbered 11, after V lost 7 bases and J lost 5 bases. This CDR3 spans 14 amino acids. Looked up from germline, CDR1 is SGHRS and CDR2 is YFSETQ. CDR3 sequence: CASPREGLDETQYF. The CDR3 nucleotides are TGCGCCAGCCCCAGGGAGGGTCTGGACGAGACCCAGTACTTC.

V and J are TRBV7-9 and TRBJ2-1; 9 positions agree with TRBD2. The CDR3 totals 15 residues. V was clipped by 6 bases and J by 3 bases; unmatched bases: 6. Germline V gene sequence: CDR1 SEHNR, CDR2 FQNEAQ (reference sequence). The CDR3 loop is CASSHVAGVYNEQFF. Written as DNA, the CDR3 is TGTGCCAGCAGTCATGTAGCGGGAGTCTACAATGAGCAGTTCTTC.

This clonotype showed up just a few times. The CDR3 nucleotides are TGTGCCAGCAGTTTTGTCTCTAGCTACGAGCAGTACTTC. Translation: CASSFVSSYEQYF. The chain uses TRBV12-3 or TRBV12-4 and TRBJ2-7; D call uncertain. Trimming took 3 bases from V and 3 from J, leaving 9 bases between them. The CDR3 loop spans 13 amino acids.

This clonotype was recorded many times. The rearrangement uses TRBV5-1 and TRBJ1-1; D is unclear. CDR1 and CDR2 (germline): SGHRS, YFSETQ. Trimming removed 0 bases at V and 6 bases at J, with 6 bases between. CDR3 length: 12 amino acids. The CDR3 DNA reads as TGCGCCAGCAGCTTGGTTGGTTCTGAAGCTTTCTTT. Translated: CASSLVGSEAFF.

Many counts were recorded for this clonotype. The genes are TRBV7-9 and TRBJ1-2, with no clear D. The CDR3 is made up of 14 amino acids. CDR1 and CDR2 (germline): SEHNR, FQNEAQ (reference sequence). V lost 0 bases and J lost 8, with 13 bases in between. DNA for the CDR3: TGTGCCAGCAGCTTAGCGCGCGGGGTAGACGGCTACACCTTC. Its translation is CASSLARGVDGYTF.

The V gene is TRBV29-1, the J gene TRBJ2-2; either TRBD1 or TRBD2 may supply D (6 bases each). Germline CDR1 is SQVTM and CDR2 is ANQGSEA. The V end lost 4 bases, the J end lost 5 bases, and 11 bases lay between the germline ends. CDR3 size: 13 residues. The CDR3 region is CSVGWGATGELFF. CDR3 coding DNA: TGCAGCGTTGGATGGGGGGCTACCGGGGAGCTGTTTTTT.

This clonotype was seen repeatedly, ten times or more. The V and J genes are TRBV28 and TRBJ1-1; D gene ambiguous. The germline V gene has CDR1 MDHEN and CDR2 SYDVKM. With 4 bases removed from V and 3 bases from J, the gap between germline ends came to 9 bases. The CDR3 covers 13 residues. Here the CDR3 reads CASSSPADTEAFF. The CDR3 nucleotides read TGTGCCAGCAGTTCCCCCGCGGACACTGAAGCTTTCTTT.

The V gene is TRBV5-6, the J gene TRBJ2-5; 13 nucleotides align to TRBD2. With V trimmed by 4 bases and J by 4 bases, 10 bases remained unmatched. CDR3 length equals 17 residues. CDR1 and CDR2 (germline): SGHDT, YYEEEE. The CDR3 region is CASSPPGLAGEGETQYF. DNA for the CDR3: TGTGCCAGCAGCCCGCCAGGACTAGCGGGAGAGGGAGAGACCCAGTACTTC.

The V call is TRBV6-4, the J call TRBJ1-4; the D is unclear. V was trimmed by 5 bases and J by 6 bases, leaving 16 bases between them. The CDR3 spans 15 residues. Germline V gene data show CDR1 as MRHNA and CDR2 as SNTAGT. CDR3 region: CASSSPRVVDEKLFF. In DNA form, the CDR3 reads TGTGCCAGCAGTTCCCCGCGGGTAGTCGATGAAAAACTGTTTTTT.

This clonotype has only a few counts. The gene calls are TRBV6-2 or TRBV6-3 and TRBJ1-4, with D possibly matching TRBD1 (5 bases). The CDR3 is 15 residues long. V shed 2 bases and J shed 7 bases, with 14 bases lying between them. The V gene's germline CDR1 is MNHEY and CDR2 SVGEGT. The CDR3 DNA follows: TGTGCCAGCAGTTACCCAGGGCCCGAGAGTGAAAAACTGTTTTTT. This gives the protein CASSYPGPESEKLFF.

This clonotype was seen ten or more times. This sequence joins TRBV28 and TRBJ2-7; D might be TRBD2 (6 bases). Between the trimmed V and J ends, which lost 5 bases and 4 bases, there was a span of 12 bases. This CDR3 is 13 amino acids long. Germline V lookup: CDR1 MDHEN, CDR2 SYDVKM. DNA of the CDR3: TGTGCCAGCAGTACCGGAGGGCGTTACGAGCAGTACTTC. Encoded protein: CASSTGGRYEQYF.

The V call is TRBV27, the J call TRBJ1-5, with D uncertain. The germline V gene encodes CDR1 MNHEY and CDR2 SMNVEV (reference sequence). There are 16 residues in the CDR3. Trimming removed 6 bases at V and 3 bases at J, with 18 bases between. CDR3 DNA: TGTGCCAGCAGCCCAACGCCTGAACAGATCAATCAGCCCCAGCATTTT. It encodes CASSPTPEQINQPQHF.

The chain recombines TRBV7-2 with TRBJ1-2; D is unclear. V shed 0 bases and J shed 4 bases, with 6 bases lying between them. Germline CDR1 SGHTA, CDR2 FQGNSA. The CDR3 runs 13 residues. Here the CDR3 DNA reads TGTGCCAGCAGCTTAGCCGGGATCTATGGCTACACCTTC. Its translation is CASSLAGIYGYTF.